A single sample gave rise to the 22 T cell receptor beta chains below, sequenced in a study of lymphopenia after photon versus proton radiotherapy. The method was immunoSEQ multiplex PCR; TCRdb's version includes in-frame clones alone and lacks a portion of them. In the table there are 50,000 to 75,000 clones, around 88% of which are singletons. This sample comprised peripheral blood, obtained from a patient treated with photon-based radiotherapy. The receptor source for this set is a man in his forties with gastric cancer.

In the case of this clone: At one boundary the junction diverges from the germline segment, which might be a read error. The V gene is TRBV15, the J gene TRBJ2-1; TRBD2 matches 7 bases. The germline V gene encodes CDR1 LNHNV and CDR2 YYDKDF (reference sequence). The CDR3 runs to 13 residues. CDR3 sequence reads: CASRAGTYNEQFF. CDR3 in DNA: TGTGCCTCCAGAGCGGGGACCTACAATGAGCAGTTCTTC.

This clone was found once. The chain employs TRBV30 and TRBJ1-1; D unresolved. V dropped 2 bases and J dropped 6 bases, with 7 bases sitting between them. The CDR3 is 11 amino acids. Germline CDR1 is GTSNPN and CDR2 is SVGIG (reference sequence). The CDR3 nucleotides are TGTGCCTGGAGTAGGAGGGCTGAAGCTTTCTTT. Translating it yields CAWSRRAEAFF.

The sample holds one count of this clone. This chain joins TRBV28 and TRBJ2-7; no firm D call. Trimming pared 6 bases from V and 1 base from J, leaving 7 bases between. The CDR3 is 12 amino acids. CDR1 is MDHEN, CDR2 SYDVKM, per germline. CDR3 amino acids: CASSYASYEQYF. The DNA of the CDR3 is TGTGCCAGCAGCTACGCATCCTACGAGCAGTACTTC.

The rearrangement joins TRBV5-6 to TRBJ2-5, with 11 bases identical to TRBD1. This CDR3 comprises 16 residues. Germline CDR1 and CDR2: SGHDT and YYEEEE. With 1 base clipped from V and 3 bases from J, the junction kept 5 bases outside the gene matches. The CDR3 coding sequence is TGTGCCAGCAGCTTGTGGGGGACAGGGGGAGAAGAGACCCAGTACTTC. Protein: CASSLWGTGGEETQYF. The entire variable domain, with the rest obtained from reference TRBV5-6 and TRBJ2-5, is as follows: DAGVTQSPTHLIKTRGQQVTLRCSPKSGHDTVSWYQQALGQGPQFIFQYYEEEERQRGNFPDRFSGHQFPNYSSELNVNALLLGDSALYLCASSLWGTGGEETQYFGPGTRLLVL.

The chain employs TRBV27 and TRBJ1-4; D is possibly TRBD1 (5 bases). The ends were cut back, 4 bases at V and 3 bases at J, with 12 bases in the middle. Looked up from germline, CDR1 is MNHEY and CDR2 is SMNVEV (reference sequence). This CDR3 contains 15 residues. As DNA, the CDR3 is TGTGCCAGCAGTTCCCTCCGGGGGTCTAATGAAAAACTGTTTTTT. Translating gives CASSSLRGSNEKLFF. The full variable domain, rest sourced from reference TRBV27 and TRBJ1-4, is EAQVTQNPRYLITVTGKKLTVTCSQNMNHEYMSWYRQDPGLGLRQIYYSMNVEVTDKGDVPEGYKVSRKEKRNFPLILESPSPNQTSLYFCASSSLRGSNEKLFFGSGTQLSVL.

The V and J genes are TRBV7-9 and TRBJ1-2, with D hard to call. Germline V gives CDR1 SEHNR, CDR2 FQNEAQ (reference sequence). This CDR3 spans 12 amino acids. V dropped 5 bases and J dropped 8 bases, with 12 bases sitting between them. CDR3 nucleotide sequence: TGTGCCAGCAGCCCGGTGATGGGAGGCTACACCTTC. It translates to CASSPVMGGYTF.

The chain couples TRBV19 to TRBJ1-2; the match to TRBD1 covers 9 bases. V gave up 3 bases and J gave up 8 bases; unmatched junction bases: 7. In germline, CDR1 is LNHDA, CDR2 SQIVND (reference sequence). This CDR3 has 14 residues. CDR3 DNA sequence: TGTGCCAGTAGTATGGGACAGGGAGCAGGCGGCTACACCTTC. This encodes CASSMGQGAGGYTF.

The chain uses TRBV6-1 and TRBJ1-2, with no clear D. Germline values: CDR1 MNHNS, CDR2 SASEGT. This CDR3 contains 15 residues. V was clipped by 0 bases and J by 5 bases, with 13 bases between them. CDR3 bases: TGTGCCAGCAGTGAAGCGGGAATCCGGATTTATGGCTACACCTTC. Protein: CASSEAGIRIYGYTF.

The chain carries TRBV6-6 and TRBJ1-6, with D unclear. Trimming removed 2 bases at V and 8 bases at J, with 13 bases between. This CDR3 spans 15 amino acids. Germline lookup yields CDR1 MNHNY and CDR2 SVGAGI (reference sequence). CDR3 loop: CASSYALERDSPLHF. CDR3 bases: TGTGCCAGCAGTTACGCCCTTGAAAGGGATTCACCCCTCCACTTT.

The rearrangement joins TRBV6-1 to TRBJ1-2; perhaps TRBD1 as D (5 bases). This CDR3 has 14 residues. Germline CDR1 MNHNS, CDR2 SASEGT. Trimming cost V 3 bases and J 6 bases, with 14 bases left between them. Written as DNA, the CDR3 is TGTGCCAGCAGTGAGATGGGGCACAGAGATGGCTACACCTTC. It is translated as CASSEMGHRDGYTF.

This chain uses TRBV19 with TRBJ2-7, with D tentatively TRBD1 or TRBD2 (5 bases each). Germline CDR1 reads LNHDA; CDR2 reads SQIVND (reference sequence). The CDR3 loop spans 15 amino acids. V shed 3 bases and J shed 6 bases, with 18 bases lying between them. CDR3 region: CASSMRLDRGAEQYF. The CDR3 DNA is TGTGCCAGTAGTATGAGGCTAGACCGAGGGGCCGAGCAGTACTTC.

This clone has only one observation. The chain employs TRBV2 and TRBJ2-7; D might be TRBD2 (6 bases). This CDR3 has 14 residues. V was clipped by 7 bases and J by 2 bases, with 15 bases between them. CDR1 is SNHLY and CDR2 is FYNNEI in the germline V gene. CDR3 coding DNA: TGTGCCAGCACGGAGGGAACAGGAGCCTACGAGCAGTACTTC. It specifies CASTEGTGAYEQYF.

The chain uses TRBV15 and TRBJ2-6, with 7 bases identical to TRBD1. This CDR3 spans 18 amino acids. The V and J ends lost 3 bases and 0 bases, in that order; junction bases with no gene match: 8. Germline CDR1 reads LNHNV; CDR2 reads YYDKDF (reference sequence). CDR3 DNA: TGTGCCACCAGCAGGTGGGGACAGACTCGCTCTGGGGCCAACGTCCTGACTTTC. Translation gives CATSRWGQTRSGANVLTF.

Note on this clone: The junction shows a germline mismatch at one end, possibly a read error. This rearrangement joins TRBV7-2 to TRBJ2-1; the match to TRBD2 covers 11 bases. Germline values: CDR1 SGHTA, CDR2 FQGNSA. The CDR3 has 17 amino acids. CDR3 in amino acids: CASSLGPSGGFNNEQFF. In DNA form, the CDR3 reads TGTGCCAGCAGTTTAGGGCCTAGCGGGGGGTTTAATAATGAGCAGTTCTTC.

The sample holds a few counts of this clone. This chain joins TRBV27 and TRBJ1-6; a weak D match, TRBD1 (6 bases). The CDR3 has 13 residues. Germline V gene lookup returns CDR1 MNHEY and CDR2 SMNVEV (reference sequence). V shed 8 bases and J shed 3 bases, with 8 bases lying between them. The CDR3 reads CASRTVYNSPLHF. The CDR3 region has the DNA TGTGCCAGCCGGACAGTCTATAATTCACCCCTCCACTTT.

The V and J genes are TRBV19 and TRBJ2-5; D may be TRBD1 (6 bases). Per the germline V gene, CDR1 is LNHDA and CDR2 is SQIVND (reference sequence). The CDR3 extends over 14 amino acids. V was shortened by 0 bases and J by 5 bases, with 10 bases between the two germline ends. The CDR3 reads CASSIEGAGETQYF. The CDR3 region has the DNA TGTGCCAGTAGTATAGAGGGGGCAGGGGAGACCCAGTACTTC.

The rearrangement joins TRBV7-6 to TRBJ1-2, with 9 bases fitting TRBD1. Germline CDR1 SGHVS, CDR2 FNYEAQ. This CDR3 region has 15 residues. V lost 4 bases, J lost 4 bases, and 7 bases stayed unmatched. CDR3 in amino acids: CASSSYTGGFYGYTF. The CDR3 DNA reads as TGTGCCAGCAGCTCCTACACAGGGGGCTTCTATGGCTACACCTTC.

This rearrangement joins TRBV18 to TRBJ2-2, with a possible D match to TRBD1 (6 bases). The CDR3 runs 15 residues. CDR1 and CDR2 from the germline V gene are KGHSH and LQKENI. The V end was cut by 4 bases, the J end by 2 bases, with 11 bases between. CDR3 in DNA: TGTGCCAGCTCACAGTCCAGGGGAAACACCGGGGAGCTGTTTTTT. Protein: CASSQSRGNTGELFF.

V gene TRBV27 combines with J gene TRBJ2-2; D is ambiguous. CDR1 is MNHEY, CDR2 SMNVEV, per germline (reference sequence). The ends were cut back, 3 bases at V and 1 base at J, with 9 bases in the middle. The CDR3 covers 15 residues. The CDR3 DNA follows: TGTGCCAGCAGTTTTGGGCAATGGAACACCGGGGAGCTGTTTTTT. Protein sequence: CASSFGQWNTGELFF.

On this clone: One end of the junction varies from germline; a read error may be responsible. V usage is TRBV5-4 and J usage is TRBJ2-1, with TRBD1 matching 8 bases. This CDR3 is built from 12 residues. Germline loops: CDR1 SGHNT, CDR2 YYREEE (reference sequence). In DNA form, the CDR3 reads TGTGCCAGCAGCGCCGAGGGCAGGGGGCCGATCTTC. Translated: CASSAEGRGPIF. Complete variable domain (other parts from reference TRBV5-4 and TRBJ2-1): ETGVTQSPTHLIKTRGQQVTLRCSSQSGHNTVSWYQQALGQGPQFIFQYYREEENGRGNFPPRFSGLQFPNYSSELNVNALELDDSALYLCASSAEGRGPIFGPGTRLTVL.

V usage is TRBV5-3 and J usage is TRBJ1-5; the match to TRBD1 covers 10 bases. TRBV5-3 is known as an ORF, though its function is uncertain. Losses at the gene ends were 0 bases for V and 6 bases for J; bases not matched to a gene: 3. This CDR3 is built from 15 residues. CDR3 nucleotide sequence: TGTGCCAGAAGCTTGGGGGACAGGGGTGGTCAGCCCCAGCATTTT. This translates into CARSLGDRGGQPQHF.

This clone was observed a few times. The chain employs TRBV7-9 and TRBJ1-1; tentative D call: TRBD1 (6 bases). V dropped 5 bases and J dropped 10 bases, with 11 bases sitting between them. CDR1 is SEHNR, CDR2 FQNEAQ, per germline (reference sequence). CDR3 length: 11 amino acids. The CDR3 nucleotides are TGTGCCAGCAGCGAAGAGGGGGGAGCTTTCTTT. It specifies CASSEEGGAFF.